This TCR beta chain was sequenced in a study of technical replicates of blood from a handful of donors. Assay used: immunoSEQ multiplex PCR; TCRdb lists only in-frame clones, some missing. The sample has approximately 58,000 clones, 86% seen once. Looked up from germline, CDR1 is MNHNS and CDR2 is SASEGT. The CDR3 is 14 amino acids. With V trimmed by 4 bases and J by 2 bases, 3 bases remained unmatched. Sequenced material: PBMCs. The TCR sequence derives from a human donor in good health. Some clones in this sample may be carry-over from other donors' samples. This sequence joins TRBV6-1 and TRBJ2-7; 9 positions agree with TRBD2. The CDR3, as DNA: TGTGCCAGCAGTGTGGGCGGGGGGGCCTACGAGCAGTACTTC. Translating gives CASSVGGGAYEQYF.